A single sample gave rise to the 9 T cell receptor beta chains below, sequenced in a study of sequential checkpoint blockade in melanoma. Clones were sequenced by immunoSEQ multiplex PCR, and TCRdb holds only the in-frame ones, with some missing. Of 15,000 to 20,000 clones listed, around 76% were seen once; the top ten hold approximately 35%. Treatment given: randomized to nivolumab then ipilimumab (arm A) or the reverse (arm B). Sequences were derived from CD8+ T cells sorted from blood (inferred from file names), sampled from a patient given nivolumab and ipilimumab in sequence. These TCRs come from a human donor with melanoma.

The chain employs TRBV4-3 and TRBJ2-7; 9 bases line up with TRBD2. Germline V gene sequence: CDR1 LGHNA, CDR2 YSLEER. This CDR3 spans 18 amino acids. Trimming took 0 bases from V and 0 from J; bases not matched to a gene: 9. Written as DNA, the CDR3 is TGCGCCAGCAGCCAAGATACCGCGGGAGGGCCCACCTCCTACGAGCAGTACTTC. This encodes CASSQDTAGGPTSYEQYF.

V is TRBV5-3 and J is TRBJ2-5, with 14 bases fitting TRBD2. The end of the DNA aligns better with TRBJ2-7, so the J call may be wrong. TRBV5-3 is an open reading frame, and its role is uncertain. The CDR3 sequence is 18 residues long. The DNA for the CDR3 is TGTGCCAGAAGCTTGGAAGGGACTAGCGGGAGTCAAAGGGACGAGCAGTACTTC. Its protein is CARSLEGTSGSQRDEQYF.

V and J are TRBV9 and TRBJ2-1; D possibly corresponds to TRBD2 (7 bases). Trimming left V 4 bases short and J 8 bases short, with 19 bases between. Germline V lookup: CDR1 SGDLS, CDR2 YYNGEE. The CDR3 totals 15 residues. The CDR3: CASSRGGGESDEQFF. For the CDR3, the DNA is TGTGCCAGCAGCAGAGGGGGGGGAGAGTCGGATGAGCAGTTCTTC.

The chain joins TRBV25-1 to TRBJ1-1; 7 bases agree with TRBD1. The length of the CDR3 is 13 residues. V lost 4 bases to trimming and J lost 7 bases; unmatched junction nucleotides: 6. The V gene's germline CDR1 is MGHDK and CDR2 SYGVNS. In DNA form, the CDR3 reads TGTGCCAGCAGTGTATCCCGGGACAGTGAAGCTTTCTTT. This sequence encodes CASSVSRDSEAFF. Filled out from reference TRBV25-1 and TRBJ1-1, the complete variable domain reads EADIYQTPRYLVIGTGKKITLECSQTMGHDKMYWYQQDPGMELHLIHYSYGVNSTEKGDLSSESTVSRIRTEHFPLTLESARPSHTSQYLCASSVSRDSEAFFGQGTRLTVV.

This chain links TRBV5-6 with TRBJ2-7; D may be TRBD2 (7 bases). The CDR3 is 15 residues long. The V and J ends lost 0 bases and 3 bases respectively, with 13 bases between them. Per germline, CDR1 SGHDT and CDR2 YYEEEE. The CDR3 region has the DNA TGTGCCAGCAGCTTGGATGGGAGGGGGGACTACGAGCAGTACTTC. Translation: CASSLDGRGDYEQYF.

This clone appeared a few times. The chain joins TRBV14 to TRBJ2-1; 9 nucleotides line up with TRBD2. The CDR3 is made up of 15 amino acids. The trim removed 2 bases at V and 5 bases at J, leaving 4 bases unmatched. Germline-derived CDR1 and CDR2 are SGHDN and FVKESK. CDR3 coding DNA: TGTGCCAGCAGCCAACGGCGGGAGGGGGACAATGAGCAGTTCTTC. It codes for CASSQRREGDNEQFF.

The rearrangement joins TRBV7-9 to TRBJ2-5, with TRBD2 identical over 9 bases. The germline CDR1 and CDR2 sequences are SEHNR and FQNEAQ (reference sequence). The V segment lost 5 bases and the J segment 4 bases; nucleotides outside the gene matches: 11. The CDR3 has 16 amino acids. CDR3 coding DNA: TGTGCCAGCAGCCTAGAACGAGCGACTAGCGGAGAGACCCAGTACTTC. Protein product: CASSLERATSGETQYF. Full variable domain (outside the CDR3, taken from reference TRBV7-9 and TRBJ2-5): DTGVSQNPRHKITKRGQNVTFRCDPISEHNRLYWYRQTLGQGPEFLTYFQNEAQLEKSRLLSDRFSAERPKGSFSTLEIQRTEQGDSAMYLCASSLERATSGETQYFGPGTRLLVL.

The rearrangement uses TRBV6-5 and TRBJ2-5; weak D call: TRBD2 (5 bases). This CDR3 is 13 amino acids long. With 7 bases removed from V and 4 bases from J, the gap between germline ends came to 13 bases. Germline V CDR1 and CDR2: MNHEY, SVGAGI. CDR3 in amino acids: CASKRGMRETQYF. CDR3 nucleotide sequence: TGTGCCAGCAAACGAGGGATGCGAGAGACCCAGTACTTC.

DNA for the CDR3: TGTGCCAGCTCGGCAGGGGACACCGGGGAGCTGTTTTTT. Residues: CASSAGDTGELFF. The rearrangement uses TRBV9 and TRBJ2-2, with D possibly being TRBD1 (6 bases). V lost 7 bases, J lost 3 bases, and 10 bases lay in between. The CDR3 loop spans 13 amino acids. Germline CDR1 SGDLS, CDR2 YYNGEE.